These T cell receptor beta chains were read from a single sample in a study of regulatory T cells in long-lasting Graves disease. MiXCR, run by TCRdb on the multiplex PCR reads, gives a single entry per CDR3 protein. The sample shows 500,000 to 800,000 distinct CDR3 sequences, approximately 31% of them seen only once. The sample consisted of peripheral blood mononuclear cells (PBMCs), taken when the disease was refractory, from a patient treated with antithyroid drugs. Receptor source: a female donor with Graves disease. Each CDR3 is given with its conserved first and last residue. Each record gives: D gene, J gene, clone size, V gene, CDR3 protein, CDR3 DNA. A D gene is named only where the DNA matches it firmly. Clone size is given for some rows only: seen once, a few or many times, or a class if the clone is expanded.

>TRBD1|TRBJ1-1|many|TRBV3-1
CASSRTGSNTEAFF
TGTGCCAGCAGCAGGACAGGTTCGAACACTGAAGCTTTCTTT
>NA|TRBJ1-1|many|TRBV28
CASSPGGGNTEAFF
TGTGCCAGCAGTCCCGGGGGGGGGAACACTGAAGCTTTCTTT
>NA|TRBJ1-2|NA|TRBV6-2/TRBV6-3
CASSDRAYGYTF
TGTGCCAGCAGTGACCGGGCCTATGGCTACACCTTC
>TRBD1|TRBJ2-7|few|TRBV20-1
CSASRRDRGAYEQYF
TGCAGTGCTAGTAGGCGGGACAGGGGGGCCTACGAGCAGTACTTC
>TRBD2|TRBJ2-7|many|TRBV11-2
CASSPLGLAADEQYF
TGTGCCAGCAGCCCCCTGGGACTAGCGGCAGACGAGCAGTACTTC
>NA|TRBJ1-2|NA|TRBV20-1
CSARVEGGGYTF
TGCAGTGCTAGAGTGGAGGGAGGTGGCTACACCTTC
>NA|TRBJ2-5|NA|TRBV3-1
CASSALRGKVTQYF
TGTGCCAGCAGCGCCCTGCGGGGAAAGGTGACCCAGTACTTC
>NA|TRBJ2-5|NA|TRBV20-1
CSAQTGGRETQYF
TGCAGTGCCCAAACCGGGGGGCGGGAGACCCAGTACTTC
>NA|TRBJ2-7|NA|TRBV12-3/TRBV12-4
CASSSKQTYEQYF
TGTGCCAGCAGTTCCAAGCAGACCTACGAGCAGTACTTC
>TRBD1|TRBJ2-2|NA|TRBV6-1
CASREQQGWSNTGELFF
TGTGCCAGCAGGGAACAACAGGGGTGGTCGAACACCGGGGAGCTGTTTTTT
>TRBD1|TRBJ1-6|NA|TRBV6-1
CASSSLMTGANSPLHF
TGTGCCAGCAGTAGCCTAATGACAGGGGCAAATTCACCCCTCCACTTT
>TRBD2|TRBJ2-2|few|TRBV12-3/TRBV12-4
CASSSRGGAKGELFF
TGTGCCAGCAGTTCGCGGGGGGGTGCGAAGGGGGAGCTGTTTTTT
>NA|TRBJ2-1|NA|TRBV11-2
CASSLGGTNNEQFF
TGTGCCAGCAGCTTAGGGGGAACCAACAATGAGCAGTTCTTC
>TRBD1|TRBJ2-5|NA|TRBV19
CASSIVRQGAGETQYF
TGTGCCAGTAGTATAGTGAGACAGGGGGCAGGGGAGACCCAGTACTTC
>TRBD2|TRBJ2-7|NA|TRBV14
CASSHTASGPYEQYF
TGTGCCAGCAGCCACACAGCTAGCGGACCCTACGAGCAGTACTTC
>NA|TRBJ2-7|NA|TRBV20-1
CSARDSPPGPGKRQYF
TGCAGTGCTAGAGATTCCCCCCCCGGCCCAGGAAAGCGGCAGTACTTC
>TRBD2|TRBJ2-7|many|TRBV28
CASSSPRLAGHYEQYF
TGTGCCAGCAGTTCCCCCAGACTAGCGGGGCACTACGAGCAGTACTTC
>TRBD2|TRBJ2-3|once|TRBV11-2
CASSIAGGRTDTQYF
TGTGCCAGCAGCATAGCGGGAGGACGCACAGATACGCAGTATTTT
>TRBD2|TRBJ2-5|NA|TRBV20-1
CSAGSGRAEGETQYF
TGCAGTGCTGGTAGCGGGAGGGCCGAGGGAGAGACCCAGTACTTC
>NA|TRBJ2-2|NA|TRBV18
CASSLRDGVFF
TGTGCCAGCTCACTCCGGGACGGGGTGTTTTTT
>NA|TRBJ1-1|NA|TRBV2
CASEWSGIEAFF
TGTGCCAGCGAGTGGAGCGGGATTGAAGCTTTCTTT
>NA|TRBJ1-1|once|TRBV28
CASTHTGSGEAFF
TGTGCCAGCACCCATACAGGGAGCGGTGAAGCTTTCTTT
>NA|TRBJ1-2|many|TRBV6-1
CASDPPAREYGYTF
TGTGCCAGCGATCCCCCTGCCAGGGAGTATGGCTACACCTTC
>NA|TRBJ1-1|few|TRBV24-1
CATSGSVNTEAFF
TGTGCCACCAGTGGATCCGTAAACACTGAAGCTTTCTTT
>NA|TRBJ1-5|once|TRBV7-9
CASSLGTFSGQPQHF
TGTGCCAGCAGCTTGGGGACGTTCTCGGGCCAGCCCCAGCATTTT
>NA|TRBJ1-1|many|TRBV28
CASSSPSAAGWEAFF
TGTGCCAGCAGTTCCCCTTCGGCCGCCGGCTGGGAAGCTTTCTTT
>NA|TRBJ2-1|NA|TRBV12-5
CASGLVPGYIGNEQFF
TGTGCTAGTGGTTTGGTACCCGGCTACATCGGCAATGAGCAGTTCTTC
>NA|TRBJ1-1|NA|TRBV4-1
CASSQTYPGYPEAFF
TGCGCCAGCAGCCAGACATACCCGGGCTACCCTGAAGCTTTCTTT
>TRBD1|TRBJ1-1|NA|TRBV11-2
CASSFPLPGQGTQAFF
TGTGCCAGCAGCTTTCCCCTACCGGGACAGGGGACCCAAGCTTTCTTT
>NA|TRBJ1-4|few|TRBV12-3/TRBV12-4
CASRGVWGNEKLFF
TGTGCCAGCAGGGGAGTATGGGGTAATGAAAAACTGTTTTTT
>TRBD1|TRBJ2-5|NA|TRBV13
CASSFGTGEILETQYF
TGTGCCAGCAGCTTCGGGACAGGGGAAATCCTGGAGACCCAGTACTTC
>TRBD1|TRBJ1-2|NA|TRBV19
CASSKPGTGPGYTF
TGTGCCAGTAGTAAGCCCGGGACAGGCCCTGGCTACACCTTC
>TRBD1|TRBJ1-1|once|TRBV3-1
CASSPQGLSMNTEAFF
TGTGCCAGCAGCCCACAGGGGCTATCAATGAACACTGAAGCTTTCTTT
>TRBD1|TRBJ2-5|NA|TRBV13
CASSQEGQGEETQYF
TGTGCCAGCAGTCAAGAGGGACAGGGGGAGGAGACCCAGTACTTC
>TRBD1|TRBJ1-5|NA|TRBV9
CASSATGFVGQPQHF
TGTGCCAGCAGCGCGACAGGGTTCGTCGGTCAGCCCCAGCATTTT
>NA|TRBJ1-1|few|TRBV6-1
CASSQKQVRNTEAFF
TGTGCCAGCAGTCAAAAACAGGTGCGGAACACTGAAGCTTTCTTT
>TRBD1|TRBJ2-5|NA|TRBV13
CASSRATGGKETQYF
TGTGCCAGCAGCAGGGCGACAGGGGGGAAGGAGACCCAGTACTTC
>NA|TRBJ2-7|once|TRBV27
CASSWHEQYF
TGTGCCAGCAGTTGGCACGAGCAGTACTTC
>TRBD1|TRBJ1-4|many|TRBV20-1
CSGRQGASNEKLFF
TGCAGTGGAAGACAGGGGGCGAGTAATGAAAAACTGTTTTTT
>NA|TRBJ1-1|NA|TRBV12-3/TRBV12-4
CASSFMRWGNTEAFF
TGTGCCAGCAGTTTTATGCGGTGGGGGAACACTGAAGCTTTCTTT
>TRBD1|TRBJ1-1|few|TRBV5-1
CASSARDRESTEAFF
TGCGCCAGCAGCGCCCGGGACAGGGAGAGTACTGAAGCTTTCTTT
>TRBD1|TRBJ1-1|NA|TRBV5-1
CASSTEQGANTEAFF
TGCGCCAGCAGCACAGAACAGGGGGCGAACACTGAAGCTTTCTTT
>NA|TRBJ1-1|NA|TRBV6-5
CASSYSQGSPQAFF
TGTGCCAGCAGTTACTCTCAGGGAAGCCCCCAAGCTTTCTTT
>TRBD1|TRBJ1-6|few|TRBV20-1
CSAPNPGQGDSPLHF
TGCAGTGCACCGAATCCGGGACAGGGGGATTCACCCCTCCACTTT
>NA|TRBJ1-2|many|TRBV10-3
CAIRSGEGLKGYTF
TGTGCCATCAGAAGCGGAGAGGGGCTGAAGGGCTACACCTTC
>TRBD1|TRBJ1-2|NA|TRBV3-1
CASSHRTGGYGYTF
TGTGCCAGCAGCCACCGGACAGGGGGCTATGGCTACACCTTC
>NA|TRBJ2-3|once|TRBV7-9
CASSLRVGTNRNTQYF
TGTGCCAGCAGCTTAAGGGTGGGGACCAACAGAAATACGCAGTATTTT
>NA|TRBJ1-1|few|TRBV6-5
CASSYTQDYLNTEAFF
TGTGCCAGCAGTTACACCCAGGACTATCTGAACACTGAAGCTTTCTTT
>NA|TRBJ1-4|NA|TRBV7-9
CASSRQSLNEKLFF
TGTGCCAGCAGCCGACAGTCCCTTAATGAAAAACTGTTTTTT
>NA|TRBJ2-7|NA|TRBV3-1
CASSQQPSYEQYF
TGTGCCAGCAGCCAACAGCCATCCTACGAGCAGTACTTC
>NA|TRBJ1-2|NA|TRBV5-1
CASSLALGPDYGYTF
TGCGCCAGCAGCTTGGCCTTGGGCCCGGACTATGGCTACACCTTC
>NA|TRBJ2-7|few|TRBV12-3/TRBV12-4
CASRLEDTYEQYF
TGTGCCAGCAGGTTGGAGGACACCTACGAGCAGTACTTC
>NA|TRBJ1-1|NA|TRBV5-1
CASSRDSYVEAFF
TGCGCCAGCAGCCGAGACAGTTATGTTGAAGCTTTCTTT